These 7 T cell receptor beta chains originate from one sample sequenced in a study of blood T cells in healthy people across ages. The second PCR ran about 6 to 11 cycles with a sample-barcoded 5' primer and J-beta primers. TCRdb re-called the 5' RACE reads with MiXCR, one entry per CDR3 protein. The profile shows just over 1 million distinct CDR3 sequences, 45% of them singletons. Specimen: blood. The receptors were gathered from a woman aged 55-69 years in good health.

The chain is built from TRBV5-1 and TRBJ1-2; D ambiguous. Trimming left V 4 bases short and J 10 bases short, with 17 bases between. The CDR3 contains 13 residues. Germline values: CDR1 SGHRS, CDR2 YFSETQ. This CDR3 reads CASSPGEGSYYTF. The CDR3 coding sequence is TGCGCCAGCAGCCCTGGTGAAGGGAGTTACTACACCTTC.

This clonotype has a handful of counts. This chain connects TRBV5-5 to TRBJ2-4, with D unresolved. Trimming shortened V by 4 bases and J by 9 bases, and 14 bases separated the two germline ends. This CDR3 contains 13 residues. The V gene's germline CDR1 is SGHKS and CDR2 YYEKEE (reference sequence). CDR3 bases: TGTGCCAGCAGCCCTGACGTATGGGGCATTCAGTACTTC. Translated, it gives CASSPDVWGIQYF. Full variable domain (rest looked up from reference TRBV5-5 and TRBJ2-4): DAGVTQSPTHLIKTRGQQVTLRCSPISGHKSVSWYQQVLGQGPQFIFQYYEKEERGRGNFPDRFSARQFPNYSSELNVNALLLGDSALYLCASSPDVWGIQYFGAGTRLSVL.

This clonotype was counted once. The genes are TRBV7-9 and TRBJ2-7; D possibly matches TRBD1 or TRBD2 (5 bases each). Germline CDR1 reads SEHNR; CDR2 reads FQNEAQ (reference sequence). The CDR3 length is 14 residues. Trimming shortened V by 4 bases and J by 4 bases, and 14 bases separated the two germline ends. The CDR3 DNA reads TGTGCCAGCAGCTCTCCGGGACGGCATTACGAGCAGTACTTC. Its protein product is CASSSPGRHYEQYF.

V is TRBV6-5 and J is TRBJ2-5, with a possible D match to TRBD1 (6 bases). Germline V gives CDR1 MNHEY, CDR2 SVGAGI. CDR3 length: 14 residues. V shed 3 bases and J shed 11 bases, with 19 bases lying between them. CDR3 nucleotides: TGTGCCAGCAGTTATCGGGTGTGGGACAATGAGCAGTACTTC. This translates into CASSYRVWDNEQYF.

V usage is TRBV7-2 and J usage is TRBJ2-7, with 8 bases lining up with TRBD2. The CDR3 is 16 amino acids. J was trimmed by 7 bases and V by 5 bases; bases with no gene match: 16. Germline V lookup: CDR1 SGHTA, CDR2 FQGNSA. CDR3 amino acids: CASSPPGGRKHNEQYF. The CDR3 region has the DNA TGTGCCAGCAGCCCGCCGGGAGGGCGGAAACACAATGAGCAGTACTTC.

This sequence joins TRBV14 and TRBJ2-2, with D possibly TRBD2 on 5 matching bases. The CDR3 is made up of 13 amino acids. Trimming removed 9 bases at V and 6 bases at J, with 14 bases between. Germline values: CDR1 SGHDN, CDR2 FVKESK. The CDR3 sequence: CASGIGVPGELFF. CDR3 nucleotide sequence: TGTGCCAGTGGAATCGGGGTTCCCGGGGAGCTGTTTTTT.

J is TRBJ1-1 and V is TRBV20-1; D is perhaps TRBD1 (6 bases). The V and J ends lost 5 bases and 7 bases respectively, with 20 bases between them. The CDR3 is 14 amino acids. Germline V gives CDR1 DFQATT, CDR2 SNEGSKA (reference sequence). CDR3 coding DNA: TGCAGTGCTCCGGACAGCCGTACGATAAGTGAAGCTTTCTTT. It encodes CSAPDSRTISEAFF.